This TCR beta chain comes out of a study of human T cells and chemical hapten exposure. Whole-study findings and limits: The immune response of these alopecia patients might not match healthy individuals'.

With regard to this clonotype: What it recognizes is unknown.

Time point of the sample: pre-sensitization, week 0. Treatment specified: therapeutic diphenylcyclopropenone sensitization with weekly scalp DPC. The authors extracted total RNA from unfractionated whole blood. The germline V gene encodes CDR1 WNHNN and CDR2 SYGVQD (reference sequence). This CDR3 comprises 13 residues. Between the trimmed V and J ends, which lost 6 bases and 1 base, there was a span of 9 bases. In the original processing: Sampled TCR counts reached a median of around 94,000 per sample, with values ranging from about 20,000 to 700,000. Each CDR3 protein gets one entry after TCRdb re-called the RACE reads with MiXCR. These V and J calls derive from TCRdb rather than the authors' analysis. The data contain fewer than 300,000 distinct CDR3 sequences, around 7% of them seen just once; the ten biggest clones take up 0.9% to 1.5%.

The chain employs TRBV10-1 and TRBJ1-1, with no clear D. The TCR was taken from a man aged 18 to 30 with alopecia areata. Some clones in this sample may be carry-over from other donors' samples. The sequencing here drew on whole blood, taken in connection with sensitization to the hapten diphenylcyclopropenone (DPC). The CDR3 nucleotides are TGCGCCAGCAGGGCCGGACGGAACACTGAAGCTTTCTTT. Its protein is CASRAGRNTEAFF.